A single sample is the source of the 15 T cell receptor beta chains below, sequenced in a study of blood T cell repertoires in COVID-19. Sequenced by immunoSEQ multiplex PCR; TCRdb stores in-frame clones only, minus some. The sample has 250,000 to 300,000 clones; roughly 93% are singletons. The specimen sequenced was PBMCs or T cells enriched from blood (not recorded which). These receptors were obtained from a woman aged 40 to 50 with acute COVID-19.

The V and J genes are TRBV5-1 and TRBJ2-7, with D possibly matching TRBD1 (6 bases). Germline V gene sequence: CDR1 SGHRS, CDR2 YFSETQ. Trimming left V 3 bases short and J 4 bases short, with 20 bases between. This CDR3 spans 16 amino acids. DNA of the CDR3: TGCGCCAGCAGCTCGACCCACAGGGATGGGAGATACGAGCAGTACTTC. Encoded protein: CASSSTHRDGRYEQYF.

This chain connects TRBV7-2 to TRBJ2-7, with D possibly matching TRBD2 (5 bases). V was pared by 1 base and J by 2 bases, with 9 bases between. The CDR3 consists of 14 residues. Germline CDR1 SGHTA, CDR2 FQGNSA. CDR3 nucleotides: TGTGCCAGCAGCTTAGGGTGGGAGACCTACGAGCAGTACTTC. Its protein is CASSLGWETYEQYF.

The chain links TRBV28 to TRBJ1-2; 7 bases are a match to TRBD1. The germline CDR1 and CDR2 sequences are MDHEN and SYDVKM. V was pared by 3 bases and J by 2 bases, with 3 bases of the junction left unmatched. This CDR3 has 14 amino acids. In DNA form, the CDR3 reads TGTGCCAGCAGTTTCGACAGGGAAAACTATGGCTACACCTTC. It is translated as CASSFDRENYGYTF.

The chain couples TRBV5-1 to TRBJ1-3, with 7 bases matching TRBD1. With V trimmed by 1 base and J by 4 bases, 2 bases remained unmatched. This CDR3 region has 14 residues. From germline, CDR1 is SGHRS and CDR2 YFSETQ. The CDR3 DNA is TGCGCCAGCAGCTTGCCGGGACAGGGAAACACCATATATTTT. Encoded protein: CASSLPGQGNTIYF.

This chain joins TRBV6-5 and TRBJ2-7; 7 nucleotides agree with TRBD2. Germline lookup yields CDR1 MNHEY and CDR2 SVGAGI. The V and J ends lost 8 bases and 0 bases, in that order; junction bases with no gene match: 1. This CDR3 has 12 amino acids. DNA of the CDR3: TGTGCCAGCCGCGGGAGCTCCTACGAGCAGTACTTC. Amino acids: CASRGSSYEQYF.

V gene TRBV11-2 combines with J gene TRBJ1-2; tentatively, D is TRBD1 (5 bases). The V gene lost 3 bases and the J gene lost 7 bases, with 9 bases spanning the gap. Germline CDR1 reads SGHAT; CDR2 reads FQNNGV. The CDR3 sequence is 12 residues long. The CDR3 DNA is TGTGCCAGCAGCTTGCTCGGGGGTGGCTACACCTTC. It is translated as CASSLLGGGYTF.

The chain couples TRBV7-2 to TRBJ1-1; D unresolved. The CDR3 contains 11 residues. Germline CDR1 SGHTA, CDR2 FQGNSA. Trimming removed 5 bases at V and 6 bases at J, with 7 bases between. The CDR3 loop reads CASSPMAEAFF. The CDR3 coding sequence is TGTGCCAGCAGCCCTATGGCTGAAGCTTTCTTT.

V usage is TRBV19 and J usage is TRBJ1-5; D gene unclear. Germline V gene data show CDR1 as LNHDA and CDR2 as SQIVND (reference sequence). The CDR3 is 14 residues long. The V and J ends lost 7 bases and 0 bases respectively, with 10 bases between them. CDR3: CASNKEYSNQPQHF. CDR3 bases: TGTGCCAGTAATAAGGAGTATAGCAATCAGCCCCAGCATTTT.

The V call is TRBV6-6, the J call TRBJ1-4; D perhaps matches TRBD1 (5 bases). Trimming removed 5 bases at V and 6 bases at J, with 19 bases between. CDR1 and CDR2 from the germline V gene are MNHNY and SVGAGI (reference sequence). There are 16 residues in the CDR3. CDR3 in DNA: TGTGCCAGCAGTCCCCTCTTCGGGGGTTTAGATGAAAAACTGTTTTTT. This codes for CASSPLFGGLDEKLFF.

The chain joins TRBV11-1 to TRBJ2-1, with D possibly being TRBD1 (6 bases). V was pared by 5 bases and J by 8 bases, with 16 bases between. This CDR3 contains 14 residues. The V gene's germline CDR1 is SGHAT and CDR2 FQDESV (reference sequence). The CDR3 DNA sequence: TGTGCCAGCAGCAACTACGGACAGACCGATGAGCAGTTCTTC. It yields the protein CASSNYGQTDEQFF.

This chain uses TRBV19 with TRBJ1-6; 7 bases fit TRBD1. From germline, CDR1 is LNHDA and CDR2 SQIVND (reference sequence). Trimming cost V 10 bases and J 10 bases; bases outside gene matches: 13. The CDR3 is 14 residues long. The DNA for the CDR3 is TGTGCCACCACCGAACAGGGGAAGGGCTCACCCCTCCACTTT. Its protein product is CATTEQGKGSPLHF.

The chain combines TRBV11-2 with TRBJ2-5; D uncertain. Germline V CDR1 and CDR2: SGHAT, FQNNGV. This CDR3 comprises 12 residues. V lost 7 bases to trimming and J lost 5 bases, with 11 bases between them. The DNA of the CDR3 is TGTGCCAGCACCCCCAACGGGGAGACCCAGTACTTC. Its translation is CASTPNGETQYF.

The rearrangement joins TRBV12-5 to TRBJ2-7; D is unresolved. CDR3 length equals 11 residues. From germline, CDR1 is LGHNT and CDR2 FRNRAP. V was pared by 6 bases and J by 6 bases, with 9 bases between. The CDR3 DNA sequence: TGTGCTAGTGGAACTGGAGCCGAGCAGTACTTC. Amino acid sequence: CASGTGAEQYF.

This clone appeared once. V and J are TRBV7-6 and TRBJ1-1, with 8 positions matching TRBD1. Germline lookup yields CDR1 SGHVS and CDR2 FNYEAQ. The V segment lost 4 bases and the J segment 1 base; nucleotides outside the gene matches: 11. The CDR3 totals 17 residues. CDR3 nucleotides: TGTGCCAGCAGCTCCGGTAGGACAGGGTCGAGGAACACTGAAGCTTTCTTT. Translated, it gives CASSSGRTGSRNTEAFF.

With respect to this clone: At one end the junction does not follow the germline gene, possibly because of a read error. The J gene is TRBJ2-1, the V gene TRBV5-1; 9 bases fit TRBD2. This CDR3 has 14 residues. Germline loops: CDR1 SGHRS, CDR2 YFSETQ. The CDR3 DNA sequence: TGCGCCAGCACCTTGGGCGGGGGGGTCAATGAGCAGTTCTTC. Protein: CASTLGGGVNEQFF.